This T cell receptor beta chain was captured by sequencing in a study of blood T cell repertoires in COVID-19 (dated by TCRdb to the early 2020s). Background for the entire study: Collaborator samples came from the United States, Italy and Spain and covered acute and convalescent phases of COVID-19. The prospective study material was composed of cDNA or gDNA derived from T cells, B-cell-depleted T cells, or PBMCs. Deeply sampled blood TCRbeta repertoires from subjects exposed to, actively infected with, or recovered from COVID-19 were included in the dataset. The repertoires were released in a freely available public database intended as a resource for research on the immune response to SARS-CoV-2. Samples came from the ongoing ImmuneRACE study (first 160 participants) plus 1,254 subjects from 6 global collaborators. Nearly every sample came with metadata listing a de-identified subject ID, COVID-19 status, age in years and sex. Where available, HLA class I and class II types were obtained from metadata supplied by the sample provider rather than from assay-based typing.

CDR1 and CDR2 (SGHAT, FQNNGV) derive from the germline V gene. The V and J ends are trimmed by 1 base and 8 bases, leaving 15 bases between them. The CDR3 sequence holds 15 residues, the cysteine and phenylalanine included. Only the CDR3 part of the read is kept: 45 bases, read in frame from the first base. The collaborating institutions used their own protocols to collect whole blood in K2EDTA tubes. For TCRbeta analysis, collaborators shipped samples as frozen whole blood, isolated PBMCs, or DNA extracted from either of those sample types. TCRbeta CDR3 regions were amplified from genomic DNA using the immunoSEQ Assay, a bias-controlled multiplex PCR. Turning to the authors' computational methods: Nucleated cell counts per sample were estimated from amplification of reference gene primers within the assay. To quantify the absolute abundance of each unique TCRbeta CDR3 rearrangement, sequence reads were collapsed and filtered. For each sample, productive Simpson clonality was calculated as the square root of Simpson's diversity index over productive rearrangements. Entries here come from immuneACCESS through TCRdb and include only in-frame sequences with V and J called. Some clones fail to appear in such tables; in the studies checked, an unresolved V gene covers under half of the shortfall, and the cause of the remainder is unknown. D and trimming come from the DNA, and the V and J calls and clone size come from that table. The sample has some 40,000 clones on record, 80% to 90% of them singletons. The top ten hold over 5% of the sample.

Broader findings and caveats from the paper: The quantity of clinical and demographic metadata differed by source and by participant and was supplied without curation.

Worth noting for this clone: Its binding antigen is unknown. No base qualities exist here, and no much larger clone lies one base off it.

Source material: peripheral blood. This clonotype originated in a man in his forties with active COVID-19. The chain is assembled from TRBV11-2 and TRBJ2-1; a tentative D call is TRBD1 (6 bases match). At the DNA level, the sequence is TGTGCCAGCAGCTTAGTAGAGGAAGAGGGGGATGAGCAGTTCTTC. Translated, it reads CASSLVEEEGDEQFF.